The 11 T cell receptor beta chains in this list originate from one sample, sequenced in a study of cytomegalovirus exposure and HLA in healthy donors. In the PCR, 60 Vbeta and 13 Jbeta primers were used. Repertoires were generated with immunoSEQ multiplex PCR, while TCRdb's copy carries only in-frame clones and drops some. The repertoire holds fewer than 90,000 clones, with approximately 70% as singletons. The material sequenced was PBMCs. The receptor source for this set is a woman in her 50s in good health and CMV-seropositive.

The rearrangement joins TRBV11-2 to TRBJ2-2; weak D call: TRBD1 (5 bases). The CDR3 sequence is 17 residues long. Germline V CDR1 and CDR2: SGHAT, FQNNGV. Between the trimmed V and J ends, which lost 5 bases and 5 bases, there was a span of 21 bases. CDR3 coding DNA: TGTGCCAGCAGCACCACGACAGCCCCCGCTGGGACCGGGGAGCTGTTTTTT. Encoded protein: CASSTTTAPAGTGELFF.

The J gene is TRBJ1-6, the V gene TRBV18, with 11 bases matching TRBD1. The J segment lost 3 bases and the V segment lost 6 bases, leaving 10 bases of the junction unmatched. This CDR3 region has 18 residues. Germline loops: CDR1 KGHSH, CDR2 LQKENI. CDR3 bases: TGTGCCAGCTCCTCCGGGACAGGGGGAGCCGGCTATAATTCACCCCTCCACTTT. Residues: CASSSGTGGAGYNSPLHF.

The chain recombines TRBV6-1 with TRBJ2-7, with D tentatively TRBD2 (5 bases). The germline V and J ends were trimmed by 4 bases and 0 bases, with 25 bases remaining between them. This CDR3 contains 19 residues. CDR1 is MNHNS and CDR2 is SASEGT in the germline V gene. Here the CDR3 reads CASSALAWSAGRNSYEQYF. The CDR3 nucleotides are TGTGCCAGCAGTGCCTTAGCGTGGTCAGCTGGGAGAAACTCCTACGAGCAGTACTTC.

The chain carries TRBV13 and TRBJ1-1, with D perhaps TRBD1 (5 bases). The CDR3 length is 15 residues. CDR1 PRHDT and CDR2 FYEKMQ come from the germline V gene (reference sequence). V was shortened by 5 bases and J by 3 bases, with 16 bases between the two germline ends. The CDR3 region is CASSPIAGFHTEAFF. The CDR3 DNA follows: TGTGCCAGCAGCCCCATTGCAGGGTTCCACACTGAAGCTTTCTTT. Full variable domain (outside the CDR3, taken from reference TRBV13 and TRBJ1-1): AAGVIQSPRHLIKEKRETATLKCYPIPRHDTVYWYQQGPGQDPQFLISFYEKMQSDKGSIPDRFSAQQFSDYHSELNMSSLELGDSALYFCASSPIAGFHTEAFFGQGTRLTVV.

The chain is built from TRBV27 and TRBJ2-1; 8 positions match TRBD2. Looked up from germline, CDR1 is MNHEY and CDR2 is SMNVEV (reference sequence). This CDR3 spans 18 amino acids. The trim removed 0 bases at V and 7 bases at J, leaving 14 bases unmatched. CDR3 residues: CASSLSILPGGRENEQFF. CDR3 in DNA: TGTGCCAGCAGTTTATCGATCCTGCCGGGGGGGCGTGAGAATGAGCAGTTCTTC.

CDR3 protein: CASDYGNHEQFF. The CDR3 coding sequence is TGTGCCAGCGATTACGGGAATCATGAGCAGTTCTTC. The chain employs TRBV7-9 and TRBJ2-1; maybe TRBD2 (5 bases). Trimming cost V 8 bases and J 8 bases, with 13 bases left between them. CDR1 is SEHNR, CDR2 FQNEAQ, per germline (reference sequence). The CDR3 loop spans 12 amino acids. The full variable domain, its missing parts supplied by reference TRBV7-9 and TRBJ2-1, is DTGVSQNPRHKITKRGQNVTFRCDPISEHNRLYWYRQTLGQGPEFLTYFQNEAQLEKSRLLSDRFSAERPKGSFSTLEIQRTEQGDSAMYLCASDYGNHEQFFGPGTRLTVL.

The rearrangement uses TRBV6-1 and TRBJ1-1, with 10 bases lining up with TRBD1. J lost 11 bases, V lost 8 bases, and 17 bases had no gene match. In germline, CDR1 is MNHNS, CDR2 SASEGT. This CDR3 spans 15 amino acids. CDR3 DNA: TGTGCCAGCCAGGGAGGCACCGGGACAGGGGAGGGTGCTTTCTTT. Translation gives CASQGGTGTGEGAFF.

This chain uses TRBV6-5 with TRBJ2-5; the match to TRBD1 covers 8 bases. The CDR3 is 13 amino acids. V shed 6 bases and J 7 bases; nucleotides not matched to a gene: 7. Germline CDR1 reads MNHEY; CDR2 reads SVGAGI. CDR3 nucleotide sequence: TGTGCCAGCAGCCCTGGACAGGGAGGGACCCAGTACTTC. This codes for CASSPGQGGTQYF.

This clone was seen only once. V usage is TRBV2 and J usage is TRBJ2-2, with 14 nucleotides matching TRBD2. Germline V gene data show CDR1 as SNHLY and CDR2 as FYNNEI. The V gene end was trimmed by 10 bases and the J gene end by 7 bases; junction bases not matched to a gene: 11. The CDR3 is made up of 16 amino acids. The CDR3 loop reads CAITGTSGSGGGELFF. CDR3 coding DNA: TGTGCCATTACCGGGACTAGCGGGAGTGGAGGCGGGGAGCTGTTTTTT.

The chain employs TRBV27 and TRBJ2-3; a weak D match, TRBD1 (6 bases). The CDR3 has 13 residues. The germline CDR1 and CDR2 sequences are MNHEY and SMNVEV (reference sequence). V was pared by 6 bases and J by 11 bases, with 18 bases between. The DNA for the CDR3 is TGTGCCAGCAGCAGCCGAGGGACAACGCAGCAGTATTTT. Translated: CASSSRGTTQQYF.

The table lists this clone with a count of one. The genes are TRBV6-1 and TRBJ1-1, with TRBD1 identical over 7 bases. Germline-derived CDR1 and CDR2 are MNHNS and SASEGT. The junction had 3 bases not matched to a gene; V was cut back by 10 bases and J by 1 base. The CDR3 spans 12 residues. The CDR3, as DNA: TGTGCCACCCACAGGGGGAACACTGAAGCTTTCTTT. Residues: CATHRGNTEAFF.